This T cell receptor (beta chain) was profiled in a study of T cell repertoires in cytomegalovirus infection. At the level of the study: Evidence of both CMV infection and a matching HLA type came from public TCR beta signatures.

General study points: HLA-C-restricted CMV-specific TCR beta clonotypes prevailed in the ex vivo response.

MiXCR was run by TCRdb on the reads, yielding one entry per CDR3 protein. The table has approximately 500,000 distinct CDR3 sequences, approximately 26% seen once. About this clonotype itself: The target antigen is unknown.

In germline, CDR1 is MRHNA, CDR2 SNTAGT. This CDR3 is 16 amino acids long. The junction had 10 bases not matched to a gene; V was cut back by 5 bases and J by 4 bases. Sequencing was done on a sample of PBMCs. The TCR comes from a human donor in good health (CMV status not recorded). Some clones in this sample may be carry-over from other donors' samples. The chain employs TRBV6-4 and TRBJ1-5; 8 bases are a match to TRBD1. The chain's CDR3 is CASSRGQDVRNQPQHF. The CDR3 nucleotides read TGTGCCAGCAGTCGGGGACAGGACGTTAGGAATCAGCCCCAGCATTTT.